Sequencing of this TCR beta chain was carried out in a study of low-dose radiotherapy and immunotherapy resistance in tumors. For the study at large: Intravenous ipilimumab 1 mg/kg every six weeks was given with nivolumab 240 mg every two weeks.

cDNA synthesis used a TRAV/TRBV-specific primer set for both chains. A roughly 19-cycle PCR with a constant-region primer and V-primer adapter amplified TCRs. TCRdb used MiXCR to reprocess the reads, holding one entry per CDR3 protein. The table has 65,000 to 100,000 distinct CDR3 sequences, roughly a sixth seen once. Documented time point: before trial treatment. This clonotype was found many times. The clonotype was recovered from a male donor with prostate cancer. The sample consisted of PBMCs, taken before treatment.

In nucleotides, the CDR3 is TGTGCCAGCAGCCGAGGACGCAGCCAAGAGACCCAGTACTTC. Translating gives CASSRGRSQETQYF. This chain uses TRBV6-5 with TRBJ2-5; D unclear. The V end was cut by 6 bases, the J end by 1 base, with 12 bases between. CDR1 and CDR2 (germline): MNHEY, SVGAGI. The CDR3 totals 14 residues.